These 5 T cell receptor beta chains share one sample of origin, sequenced in a study of blood T cell repertoires in COVID-19. Measured with immunoSEQ multiplex PCR; TCRdb has only the in-frame clones, and not every one. Seen here are roughly 300,000 clones, over 75% observed once, and the top ten hold approximately 7.8%. Sequences were obtained from peripheral blood. Receptor source: a woman aged 45 to 65 who had recovered from COVID-19.

The chain combines TRBV7-9 with TRBJ1-1, with D possibly TRBD1 on 6 matching bases. The V and J ends lost 3 bases and 4 bases respectively, with 9 bases between them. This CDR3 contains 13 residues. Germline-derived CDR1 and CDR2 are SEHNR and FQNEAQ (reference sequence). The CDR3: CASSFGQPTEAFF. The CDR3 nucleotides are TGTGCCAGCAGCTTCGGACAGCCCACTGAAGCTTTCTTT.

CDR3 DNA: TGTGCCAGCAGCTCGTACTCAGATACGCAGTATTTT. Its translation: CASSSYSDTQYF. The rearrangement links TRBV7-2 to TRBJ2-3; no definite D call. Germline V lookup: CDR1 SGHTA, CDR2 FQGNSA. This CDR3 contains 12 residues. The germline V and J ends were trimmed by 4 bases and 4 bases, with 6 bases remaining between them.

This clone has more than one count but fewer than ten. V is TRBV5-6 and J is TRBJ1-5; 10 nucleotides align to TRBD1. The junction had 9 bases not matched to a gene; V was cut back by 2 bases and J by 7 bases. This CDR3 is built from 16 residues. Germline assignment: CDR1 SGHDT and CDR2 YYEEEE. CDR3 residues: CASSFIDRGLRQPQHF. CDR3 sequence (DNA): TGTGCCAGCAGCTTCATTGACAGGGGGCTTAGGCAGCCCCAGCATTTT.

The chain combines TRBV5-4 with TRBJ1-1, with a weak D call TRBD1 (6 bases). The CDR3 extends over 16 amino acids. The V end lost 0 bases, the J end lost 0 bases, and 12 bases lay between the germline ends. Looked up from germline, CDR1 is SGHNT and CDR2 is YYREEE (reference sequence). CDR3 protein: CASSLDPQGMNTEAFF. In DNA, the CDR3 is TGTGCCAGCAGCTTGGACCCTCAGGGGATGAACACTGAAGCTTTCTTT.

J is TRBJ1-1 and V is TRBV6-2 or TRBV6-3; TRBD1 is a possible D gene (6 bases). Germline CDR1 reads MNHEY; CDR2 reads SVGEGT. The CDR3 has 16 amino acids. V shed 6 bases and J shed 4 bases, with 21 bases lying between them. The CDR3 coding sequence is TGTGCCAGCAGCCCCCGTAGGAGAGGACAGCCCACTGAAGCTTTCTTT. Protein: CASSPRRRGQPTEAFF.